This T cell receptor beta chain was captured in a study of T cells in Graves' hyperthyroidism and ophthalmopathy. Whole-study results and caveats: Ophthalmopathy got predicted by the model a median approximately 6.4 months before its onset. From stable hyperthyroidism, ophthalmopathy was set apart by a 13 V-J model.

Disease duration was under 3 months in the ophthalmopathy patients, who also had a Clinical Activity Score of at least 3 and a NOSPECS grade of at least 4. The PBMCs were taken from around 9 ml of fresh peripheral blood. This clonotype turned up a few times. No antigen is known for it. TCR beta CDR3 regions were amplified from RNA. RT-PCR in the first round (using the HTBI primer set) targeted the TCR CDR3. TCRdb used MiXCR to reprocess the multiplex PCR reads, holding one entry per CDR3 protein. This sample has over 250,000 distinct CDR3 sequences, with around 15% found just once. With 7 bases removed from V and 6 bases from J, the gap between germline ends came to 12 bases. Germline values: CDR1 SQVTM, CDR2 ANQGSEA. CDR3 size: 12 residues.

V usage is TRBV29-1 and J usage is TRBJ2-2; tentatively, D is TRBD1 (6 bases). The receptor was derived from a woman in her thirties or forties with Graves' ophthalmopathy. Input material: blood. CDR3: CSGTGLAGELFF. DNA for the CDR3: TGCAGCGGTACAGGGTTGGCCGGGGAGCTGTTTTTT.